The 28 T cell receptor beta chains given below trace back to one sample, sequenced in a study of shared clonotypes between healthy human individuals. Method: immunoSEQ multiplex PCR; TCRdb's copy keeps in-frame clones and lacks some. Of 450,000 or so clones in the sample, about 74% were seen once. The sample taken for sequencing was PBMCs. These receptors all come from a woman between 40 and 50 years old in good health. Some clones in this sample may be carry-over from other donors' samples.

This chain links TRBV7-3 with TRBJ1-2, with D possibly matching TRBD1 (6 bases). Germline V gives CDR1 SGHTA, CDR2 FQGTGA. The CDR3 has 15 residues. The V gene lost 5 bases and the J gene lost 1 base, with 14 bases spanning the gap. CDR3 coding DNA: TGTGCCAGCAGCCTGGGGGGCCCTCATAACTATGGCTACACCTTC. This translates into CASSLGGPHNYGYTF.

The chain employs TRBV18 and TRBJ2-1, with 9 nucleotides matching TRBD2. CDR1 and CDR2 from the germline V gene are KGHSH and LQKENI. With V trimmed by 1 base and J by 5 bases, 3 bases remained unmatched. The CDR3 totals 15 residues. CDR3 protein: CASSPLAGVHNEQFF. In DNA form, the CDR3 reads TGTGCCAGCTCACCACTAGCGGGAGTGCACAATGAGCAGTTCTTC.

The rearrangement links TRBV5-1 to TRBJ2-2; 9 nucleotides match TRBD2. In germline, CDR1 is SGHRS, CDR2 YFSETQ. The trim removed 0 bases at V and 8 bases at J, leaving 8 bases unmatched. The length of the CDR3 is 16 residues. CDR3 DNA sequence: TGCGCCAGCAGCTTGGGGCTAGCGGGATCTCCAGGGGAGCTGTTTTTT. Translating it yields CASSLGLAGSPGELFF.

V is TRBV27 and J is TRBJ1-4; 7 nucleotides match TRBD1. The CDR3 length is 14 residues. Germline assignment: CDR1 MNHEY and CDR2 SMNVEV (reference sequence). V trimming: 5 bases; J trimming: 8 bases; junction bases outside the gene matches: 8. The chain's CDR3 is CASSPRQGREKLFF. CDR3 DNA: TGTGCCAGCAGTCCCCGACAGGGCCGGGAAAAACTGTTTTTT.

J is TRBJ2-1 and V is TRBV4-2, with TRBD2 identical over 7 bases. Germline V gene data show CDR1 as LGHNA and CDR2 as YNFKEQ. The CDR3 runs to 18 residues. V lost 1 base, J lost 7 bases, and 16 bases stayed unmatched. The CDR3 DNA sequence: TGTGCCAGCAGCCAAGTTTCGTATAGGTGGCGGGGGAGGAATGAGCAGTTCTTC. It yields the protein CASSQVSYRWRGRNEQFF.

This clone was recorded once. This chain links TRBV6-5 with TRBJ1-1; TRBD1 is a possible D gene (5 bases). The CDR3 contains 15 residues. Germline lookup yields CDR1 MNHEY and CDR2 SVGAGI. Trimming left V 0 bases short and J 5 bases short, with 13 bases between. Here the CDR3 DNA reads TGTGCCAGCAGTTACTCGACCAGGGTCGGAACTGAAGCTTTCTTT. Amino acid sequence: CASSYSTRVGTEAFF.

The chain links TRBV18 to TRBJ1-1; possibly TRBD1 for D (6 bases). Between the trimmed V and J ends, which lost 4 bases and 0 bases, there was a span of 9 bases. Looked up from germline, CDR1 is KGHSH and CDR2 is LQKENI. There are 14 residues in the CDR3. CDR3 protein: CASSRGGLNTEAFF. The CDR3 DNA follows: TGTGCCAGCTCACGAGGGGGTCTGAACACTGAAGCTTTCTTT.

The CDR3 reads CASRAGGDRTDTQYF. For the CDR3, the DNA is TGTGCCAGCAGGGCCGGGGGGGACCGCACAGATACGCAGTATTTT. This sequence joins TRBV4-2 and TRBJ2-3, with 8 bases aligning to TRBD2. The CDR3 is made up of 15 amino acids. Germline CDR1 LGHNA, CDR2 YNFKEQ. V trimming: 6 bases; J trimming: 1 base; junction bases outside the gene matches: 6.

This clone was detected only a few times. The J gene is TRBJ1-2, the V gene TRBV9; unclear D gene. The V gene's germline CDR1 is SGDLS and CDR2 YYNGEE. The CDR3 is made up of 14 amino acids. V shed 3 bases and J shed 4 bases, with 13 bases lying between them. The CDR3 DNA reads as TGTGCCAGCAGCGCGACGGACGGAACCTATGGCTACACCTTC. It encodes CASSATDGTYGYTF. Together with reference TRBV9 and TRBJ1-2, the CDR3 gives the full variable domain: DSGVTQTPKHLITATGQRVTLRCSPRSGDLSVYWYQQSLDQGLQFLIQYYNGEERAKGNILERFSAQQFPDLHSELNLSSLELGDSALYFCASSATDGTYGYTFGSGTRLTVV.

Details on this clone: A far larger clone is a single base away, which makes a read error likely. The same CDR3 is also encoded by other DNA sequences in this sample. The chain carries TRBV4-2 and TRBJ1-1; D perhaps matches TRBD1 (6 bases). Germline loops: CDR1 LGHNA, CDR2 YNFKEQ. The CDR3 is made up of 16 amino acids. The CDR3 bases are TGTGCCAGCAGCCAAGGGGACACTCACACCAACACCGAAGCTTTCTTT. Its translation: CASSQGDTHTNTEAFF.

A few counts support this clone. The rearrangement joins TRBV25-1 to TRBJ2-3; D gene ambiguous. This CDR3 spans 14 amino acids. Trimming took off 2 bases at V and 0 bases at J, with 6 bases between the two ends. From germline, CDR1 is MGHDK and CDR2 SYGVNS. The CDR3, as DNA: TGTGCCAGCAGTGAACACGGCAGCACAGATACGCAGTATTTT. Translation gives CASSEHGSTDTQYF. The full variable domain, completed using reference TRBV25-1 and TRBJ2-3, is EADIYQTPRYLVIGTGKKITLECSQTMGHDKMYWYQQDPGMELHLIHYSYGVNSTEKGDLSSESTVSRIRTEHFPLTLESARPSHTSQYLCASSEHGSTDTQYFGPGTRLTVL.

This chain uses TRBV30 with TRBJ2-7, with TRBD2 matching 11 bases. The ends lost 6 bases at V and 3 bases at J; junction bases unmatched: 4. The CDR3 has 13 amino acids. CDR1 and CDR2 (germline): GTSNPN, SVGIG (reference sequence). CDR3 region: CACAGLAVYEQYF. CDR3 sequence (DNA): TGTGCCTGTGCGGGACTAGCGGTCTACGAGCAGTACTTC.

Remarks on this clone: A far more abundant clone sits one base away, making this likely a read error. The same CDR3 can be traced to other DNA sequences in this sample. This chain links TRBV5-1 with TRBJ2-2; TRBD1 aligns across 8 bases. This CDR3 contains 16 residues. Germline-derived CDR1 and CDR2 are SGHRS and YFSETQ. The CDR3 nucleotides are TGCGCCAGCAGCTTGGCCCGAGCAGGGGGCATCGGGGAGCTGTTCTTT. Protein sequence: CASSLARAGGIGELFF.

The CDR3 spells CASSRTIAGVAKNIQYF. The CDR3 nucleotides are TGTGCCAGCAGCCGCACGATAGCGGGAGTAGCCAAAAACATTCAGTACTTC. V and J are TRBV5-6 and TRBJ2-4; TRBD2 agrees at 9 bases. Germline V gives CDR1 SGHDT, CDR2 YYEEEE. V gave up 4 bases and J gave up 0 bases; unmatched junction bases: 8. The CDR3 covers 17 residues.

A word on this clone: The junction departs from germline at one end; a sequencing error may be responsible. The rearrangement joins TRBV29-1 to TRBJ2-1; D is uncertain. The CDR3 consists of 14 residues. CDR1 is SQVTM, CDR2 ANQGSEA, per germline. The DNA for the CDR3 is TGCAGCGTCGAAGGTACAGTACCGTACAATGAGCAGTTCTTC. Translated: CSVEGTVPYNEQFF.

The chain combines TRBV4-2 with TRBJ2-1; a possible D gene is TRBD2 (5 bases). The CDR3 extends over 14 amino acids. Germline V lookup: CDR1 LGHNA, CDR2 YNFKEQ. V lost 3 bases to trimming and J lost 5 bases, with 11 bases between them. The CDR3, as DNA: TGTGCCAGCAGCCAGGATGGACTGCACAATGAGCAGTTCTTC. Translated: CASSQDGLHNEQFF.

The chain links TRBV11-2 to TRBJ1-2; D ambiguous. CDR1 is SGHAT, CDR2 FQNNGV, per germline. The CDR3 contains 13 residues. V was pared by 5 bases and J by 1 base, with 8 bases between. In nucleotides, the CDR3 is TGTGCCAGCAGCCAGGTCCATAACTATGGCTACACCTTC. Translating it yields CASSQVHNYGYTF.

The chain recombines TRBV27 with TRBJ1-2; 7 nucleotides agree with TRBD1. The CDR3 contains 14 residues. Germline loops: CDR1 MNHEY, CDR2 SMNVEV (reference sequence). The junction had 11 bases not matched to a gene; V was cut back by 6 bases and J by 7 bases. This CDR3 is CASSLDRVAAGYTF. The DNA for the CDR3 is TGTGCCAGCAGCCTCGACAGGGTCGCCGCTGGCTACACCTTC.

The chain combines TRBV7-6 with TRBJ2-7, with D perhaps given as TRBD1 or TRBD2 (5 bases each). CDR1 is SGHVS and CDR2 is FNYEAQ in the germline V gene. The V end was cut by 5 bases, the J end by 3 bases, with 11 bases between. This CDR3 has 13 amino acids. The CDR3 DNA sequence: TGTGCCAGCAGCCCGGGACCGAACTACGAGCAGTACTTC. Protein: CASSPGPNYEQYF.

This clone has more than one count but fewer than ten. The V and J genes are TRBV5-1 and TRBJ2-1; 7 bases map to TRBD1. Germline CDR1 and CDR2: SGHRS and YFSETQ. The CDR3 covers 13 residues. The V segment lost 3 bases and the J segment 6 bases; nucleotides outside the gene matches: 3. The CDR3 protein is CASSWDSLNEQFF. The CDR3 DNA follows: TGCGCCAGCAGCTGGGACAGCCTCAATGAGCAGTTCTTC.

The V and J genes are TRBV2 and TRBJ1-5; TRBD1 might be the D (6 bases). This CDR3 has 15 amino acids. Between the trimmed V and J ends, which lost 6 bases and 2 bases, there was a span of 14 bases. Germline V CDR1 and CDR2: SNHLY, FYNNEI. In nucleotides, the CDR3 is TGTGCCAGCAGGCGACAGGCGGGGGGCAATCAGCCCCAGCATTTT. It specifies CASRRQAGGNQPQHF.

The chain employs TRBV9 and TRBJ1-1, with TRBD1 as a possible D gene (5 bases). V lost 4 bases, J lost 0 bases, and 10 bases lay in between. This CDR3 spans 14 amino acids. Germline V lookup: CDR1 SGDLS, CDR2 YYNGEE. Here the CDR3 reads CASSKLGVNTEAFF. The CDR3 bases are TGTGCCAGCAGCAAGTTAGGGGTGAACACTGAAGCTTTCTTT.

The J gene is TRBJ2-5, the V gene TRBV25-1; no clear D. V lost 7 bases to trimming and J lost 0 bases, with 9 bases between them. The CDR3 extends over 13 amino acids. Germline CDR1 is MGHDK and CDR2 is SYGVNS. Written as DNA, the CDR3 is TGTGCCAGCATCAGTAGAGACCAAGAGACCCAGTACTTC. It yields the protein CASISRDQETQYF.

The CDR3 loop is CASSLKEAYEQYF. DNA of the CDR3: TGTGCCAGCAGCTTAAAGGAAGCCTACGAGCAGTACTTC. This chain uses TRBV7-3 with TRBJ2-7; D unresolved. With 1 base removed from V and 2 bases from J, the gap between germline ends came to 6 bases. Germline CDR1 is SGHTA and CDR2 is FQGTGA. The CDR3 covers 13 residues.

The chain combines TRBV7-8 with TRBJ2-7, with D perhaps matching TRBD1 (6 bases). This CDR3 contains 14 residues. With 4 bases removed from V and 1 base from J, the gap between germline ends came to 11 bases. In germline, CDR1 is SGHVS, CDR2 FQNEAQ. The CDR3 reads CASSSQGTSYEQYF. The DNA for the CDR3 is TGTGCCAGCAGCTCGCAGGGGACGTCCTACGAGCAGTACTTC.

For this clone: A far larger clone is only one base removed, so a read error is likely. The chain recombines TRBV10-2 with TRBJ2-7; no clear D gene. V dropped 8 bases and J dropped 0 bases, with 14 bases sitting between them. This CDR3 is 14 amino acids long. CDR1 WSHSY and CDR2 SAAADI come from the germline V gene. CDR3 nucleotide sequence: TGCGCCAGCTGCAGACCGGCCAGCTCCTACGAGCAGTACTTC. It is translated as CASCRPASSYEQYF.

The V gene is TRBV28, the J gene TRBJ2-1; D perhaps matches TRBD2 (5 bases). Trimming shortened V by 4 bases and J by 8 bases, and 18 bases separated the two germline ends. There are 15 residues in the CDR3. The V gene's germline CDR1 is MDHEN and CDR2 SYDVKM. For the CDR3, the DNA is TGTGCCAGCAGTTCAGACTATGGGCTATTCGATGAGCAGTTCTTC. Residues: CASSSDYGLFDEQFF.

V usage is TRBV21-1 and J usage is TRBJ2-7; TRBD2, the D gene given by the table, was not confirmed from the DNA. TRBV21-1 is a recognized pseudogene. The CDR3 is made up of 16 amino acids. Here the CDR3 reads CASSLVGGVFNNEQYF. Written as DNA, the CDR3 is TGTGCCAGCAGCCTCGTAGGGGGGGTTTTTAACAATGAGCAGTACTTC.